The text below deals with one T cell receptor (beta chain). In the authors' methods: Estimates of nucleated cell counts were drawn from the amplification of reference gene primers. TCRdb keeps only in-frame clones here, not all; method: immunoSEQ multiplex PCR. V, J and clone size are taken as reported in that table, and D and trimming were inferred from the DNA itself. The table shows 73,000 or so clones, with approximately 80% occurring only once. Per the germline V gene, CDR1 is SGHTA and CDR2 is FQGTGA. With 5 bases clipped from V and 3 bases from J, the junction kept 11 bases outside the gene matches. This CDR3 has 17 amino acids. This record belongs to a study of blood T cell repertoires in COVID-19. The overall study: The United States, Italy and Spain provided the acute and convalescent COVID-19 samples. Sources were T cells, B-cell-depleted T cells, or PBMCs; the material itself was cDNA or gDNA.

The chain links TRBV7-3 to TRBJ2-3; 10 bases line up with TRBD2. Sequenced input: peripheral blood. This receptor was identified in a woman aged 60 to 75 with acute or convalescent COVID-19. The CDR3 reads CASSPGLSGGTTDTQYF. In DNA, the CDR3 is TGTGCCAGCAGCCCCGGCCTTAGCGGGGGGACGACAGATACGCAGTATTTT.